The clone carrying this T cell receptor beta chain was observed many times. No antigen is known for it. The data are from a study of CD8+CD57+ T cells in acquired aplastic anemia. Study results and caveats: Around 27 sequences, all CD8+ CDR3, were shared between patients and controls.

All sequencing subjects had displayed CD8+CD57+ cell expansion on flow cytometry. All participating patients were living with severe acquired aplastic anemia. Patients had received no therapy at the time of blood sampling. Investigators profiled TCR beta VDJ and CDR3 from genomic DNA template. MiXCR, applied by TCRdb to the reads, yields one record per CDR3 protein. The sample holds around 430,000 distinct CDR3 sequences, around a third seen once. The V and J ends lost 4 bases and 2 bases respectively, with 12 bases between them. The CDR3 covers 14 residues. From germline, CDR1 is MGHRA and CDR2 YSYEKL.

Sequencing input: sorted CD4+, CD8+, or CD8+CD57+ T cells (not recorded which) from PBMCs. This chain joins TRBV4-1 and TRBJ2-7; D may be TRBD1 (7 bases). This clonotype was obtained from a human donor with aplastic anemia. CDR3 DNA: TGCGCCAGCAGCCCTGCGGGACAGACCTACGAGCAGTACTTC. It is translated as CASSPAGQTYEQYF.